This TCR beta chain was observed in a study of cytomegalovirus exposure and HLA in healthy donors. Study-level points and caveats: DRB1 showed the most TCR associations and HLA-C the fewest in a later analysis, as rates varied by HLA locus. A previous analysis found most TCR beta V segments productive roughly 90% or roughly 30% of the time.

V lost 10 bases and J lost 3, with 15 bases in between. This CDR3 spans 13 amino acids. The V gene's germline CDR1 is MNHNS and CDR2 SASEGT. The PCR had 60 Vbeta and 13 Jbeta primers. Measured with immunoSEQ multiplex PCR; TCRdb has only the in-frame clones, and not every one. Of 100,000 to 150,000 clones in the sample, about 74% were seen once. This clone was detected only once. Its antigen is not identified. Every donor was a healthy person donating bone marrow. V usage is TRBV6-1 and J usage is TRBJ1-1, with no clear D. Sequencing used PBMCs. The TCR was taken from a woman aged 55 to 70 in good health and CMV-seronegative. The CDR3 DNA sequence: TGTGCCACCTCCCAGGCCGGTTACACTGAAGCTTTCTTT. Protein product: CATSQAGYTEAFF.